One T cell receptor (beta chain) is described in this entry. At one end, the junction sequence differs from germline, possibly due to a read error. The data are from a study of blood T cells in healthy people across ages. The germline V gene encodes CDR1 SGHRS and CDR2 YFSETQ. The CDR3 contains 14 residues. Primed by a sample-barcoded 5' primer and a J-beta primer mix, a second PCR proceeded for roughly 6 to 12 cycles. TCRdb analysed the 5' RACE reads with MiXCR anew, one entry per CDR3 protein. The sample includes 710,000 or so distinct CDR3 sequences, 22% seen only once; the top ten take less than 25%. Isolation of PBMCs gave at least 6.5 million cells per sample.

The rearrangement joins TRBV5-1 to TRBJ2-3; D is unclear. Sequenced material: blood. The TCR originated in a man between 65 and 85 years old in good health. The DNA of the CDR3 is TGTGCCAGCAGCTTAGGCGCACTCACAGATACGCAGTATTTT. Translation: CASSLGALTDTQYF.